Presented here are 28 T cell receptor beta chains from one specimen sequenced in a study of OX40 agonist ivuxolimab in advanced cancers. Here immunoSEQ multiplex PCR was the method, and the copy in TCRdb shows in-frame clones only, minus some. This table holds 90,000 to 150,000 clones, 80% to 90% found once. Specimen: CD4+ or CD8+ T cells sorted from blood, collected in a trial of the OX40 agonist ivuxolimab. These TCRs come from an adult with an advanced solid tumor such as melanoma, head and neck, liver or kidney cancer.

J is TRBJ1-5 and V is TRBV11-2; D might be TRBD1 (6 bases). The CDR3 is 16 amino acids. Per the germline V gene, CDR1 is SGHAT and CDR2 is FQNNGV. V was shortened by 5 bases and J by 3 bases, with 17 bases between the two germline ends. The CDR3, as DNA: TGTGCCAGCAGCCTACCCAACAGGGAATCCAATCAGCCCCAGCATTTT. It specifies CASSLPNRESNQPQHF. Full variable domain (outside the CDR3, taken from reference TRBV11-2 and TRBJ1-5): EAGVAQSPRYKIIEKRQSVAFWCNPISGHATLYWYQQILGQGPKLLIQFQNNGVVDDSQLPKDRFSAERLKGVDSTLKIQPAKLEDSAVYLCASSLPNRESNQPQHFGDGTRLSIL.

This clone appeared a single time. The rearrangement links TRBV6-5 to TRBJ2-7, with TRBD1 matching over 10 bases. Germline CDR1 reads MNHEY; CDR2 reads SVGAGI. J was trimmed by 8 bases and V by 6 bases; bases with no gene match: 4. The CDR3 length is 12 residues. CDR3 region: CASRPGQGQQYF. For the CDR3, the DNA is TGTGCCAGCAGACCGGGACAGGGGCAGCAGTACTTC.

The chain is built from TRBV28 and TRBJ2-1, with a weak D call TRBD1 (5 bases). The CDR3 is 12 amino acids. Germline loops: CDR1 MDHEN, CDR2 SYDVKM. Trimming cost V 2 bases and J 12 bases, with 11 bases left between them. As DNA, the CDR3 is TGTGCCAGCAGTTTAGCAGGGCTTGGGCAGTTCTTC. Translating it yields CASSLAGLGQFF.

The chain recombines TRBV5-6 with TRBJ2-5; D gene ambiguous. The CDR3 totals 11 residues. Germline CDR1 and CDR2: SGHDT and YYEEEE. Trimming left V 0 bases short and J 7 bases short, with 4 bases between. CDR3 protein: CASSLGGTQYF. The DNA for the CDR3 is TGTGCCAGCAGCTTGGGGGGGACCCAGTACTTC.

The CDR3 region is CASSLTQTGGSTGELFF. CDR3 in DNA: TGTGCCAGCAGCTTAACGCAGACTGGCGGGAGTACCGGGGAGCTGTTTTTT. This chain joins TRBV7-3 and TRBJ2-2, with 7 positions matching TRBD2. V dropped 0 bases and J dropped 5; count of bases not matched to a gene: 9. CDR3 length: 17 residues. Per the germline V gene, CDR1 is SGHTA and CDR2 is FQGTGA. The variable domain in full, with the rest retrieved from reference TRBV7-3 and TRBJ2-2, is GAGVSQTPSNKVTEKGKYVELRCDPISGHTALYWYRQSLGQGPEFLIYFQGTGAADDSGLPNDRFFAVRPEGSVSTLKIQRTERGDSAVYLCASSLTQTGGSTGELFFGEGSRLTVL.

In its sample, this clone was seen once. The CDR3 loop is CASSYRATDTQYF. CDR3 in DNA: TGTGCCAGCAGCTATCGGGCCACAGATACGCAGTATTTT. This chain uses TRBV7-3 with TRBJ2-3; no firm D call. Trimming took 4 bases from V and 2 from J, leaving 7 bases between them. This CDR3 has 13 residues. CDR1 is SGHTA, CDR2 FQGTGA, per germline.

This clone was seen more than once but under ten times. The chain employs TRBV30 and TRBJ2-7, with 7 bases identical to TRBD2. The V and J ends lost 2 bases and 5 bases, in that order; junction bases with no gene match: 3. The CDR3 spans 12 residues. Germline V CDR1 and CDR2: GTSNPN, SVGIG (reference sequence). The CDR3 coding sequence is TGTGCCTGGAGTAAGGGAGGGAACGAGCAGTACTTC. It specifies CAWSKGGNEQYF.

V and J are TRBV28 and TRBJ2-7, with D perhaps TRBD1 (5 bases). The CDR3 has 16 residues. Germline V gene sequence: CDR1 MDHEN, CDR2 SYDVKM. V was cut by 7 bases and J by 3 bases, with 22 bases left in between. As DNA, the CDR3 is TGTGCCAGCAAAAACCCGGGCGGCAGGGCCATCTACGAGCAGTACTTC. Amino acid sequence: CASKNPGGRAIYEQYF.

V usage is TRBV7-8 and J usage is TRBJ1-3; weak D call: TRBD1 (5 bases). Trimming took 2 bases from V and 2 from J, leaving 13 bases between them. The CDR3 contains 16 residues. CDR1 SGHVS and CDR2 FQNEAQ come from the germline V gene. In DNA form, the CDR3 reads TGTGCCAGCAGCTTAAGGTCGGACAACCCTGGAAACACCATATATTTT. Translation: CASSLRSDNPGNTIYF.

This chain uses TRBV28 with TRBJ2-7; TRBD2 is a possible D gene (5 bases). Deletions cut 1 base from V and 6 bases from J, with 16 bases between. Per the germline V gene, CDR1 is MDHEN and CDR2 is SYDVKM. The length of the CDR3 is 15 residues. The CDR3 region is CASSLYVGQRLEQYF. Here the CDR3 DNA reads TGTGCCAGCAGTTTATACGTTGGTCAGCGGCTCGAGCAGTACTTC.

The rearrangement joins TRBV7-2 to TRBJ2-3; 7 nucleotides agree with TRBD2. Germline values: CDR1 SGHTA, CDR2 FQGNSA. The V gene end was trimmed by 1 base and the J gene end by 6 bases; junction bases not matched to a gene: 13. The CDR3 has 17 amino acids. The CDR3 spells CASSLVLTGTTPDTQYF. DNA of the CDR3: TGTGCCAGCAGCTTAGTGTTAACCGGGACTACACCGGATACGCAGTATTTT.

V gene TRBV9 combines with J gene TRBJ2-1; the match to TRBD1 covers 10 bases. Germline CDR1 reads SGDLS; CDR2 reads YYNGEE. This CDR3 spans 16 amino acids. With 3 bases clipped from V and 7 bases from J, the junction kept 10 bases outside the gene matches. Here the CDR3 DNA reads TGTGCCAGCAGCGCAACCGGGACAGGGGTGGGGAATGAGCAGTTCTTC. It is translated as CASSATGTGVGNEQFF.

This chain links TRBV2 with TRBJ1-5; no firm D call. The germline gives CDR1 SNHLY, CDR2 FYNNEI. The CDR3 runs 14 residues. V was trimmed by 5 bases and J by 5 bases, leaving 13 bases between them. The DNA for the CDR3 is TGTGCCAGCAGTAGCGACGGTGAATATCAGCCCCAGCATTTT. Its protein is CASSSDGEYQPQHF.

This chain joins TRBV28 and TRBJ2-7, with unresolved D. V was trimmed by 5 bases and J by 3 bases, leaving 11 bases between them. The CDR3 covers 13 residues. CDR1 MDHEN and CDR2 SYDVKM come from the germline V gene. This chain's CDR3 is CASSVGQNYEQYF. The CDR3 DNA is TGTGCCAGCAGTGTGGGTCAAAACTACGAGCAGTACTTC.

The chain links TRBV11-2 to TRBJ2-2, with a weak D call TRBD1 (6 bases). Germline lookup yields CDR1 SGHAT and CDR2 FQNNGV. Trimming stripped 4 bases from V and 2 bases from J, with 8 bases between. CDR3 length: 14 amino acids. CDR3 in amino acids: CASSSGTNTGELFF. The CDR3 DNA follows: TGTGCCAGCAGCTCCGGGACAAACACCGGGGAGCTGTTTTTT.

Only one count was recorded for this clone. V gene TRBV6-5 combines with J gene TRBJ1-3; the D is unclear. The CDR3 sequence is 15 residues long. The germline V and J ends were trimmed by 0 bases and 2 bases, with 8 bases remaining between them. Per the germline V gene, CDR1 is MNHEY and CDR2 is SVGAGI. Written as DNA, the CDR3 is TGTGCCAGCAGTTACTCCTCTGTCCCTGGAAACACCATATATTTT. It codes for CASSYSSVPGNTIYF.

The chain is built from TRBV27 and TRBJ1-1, with no clear D. V shed 6 bases and J shed 4 bases, with 18 bases lying between them. The CDR3 consists of 15 residues. Germline lookup yields CDR1 MNHEY and CDR2 SMNVEV (reference sequence). The CDR3 DNA is TGTGCCAGCAGCGCTTGGACGGGTAGAGGCACTGAAGCTTTCTTT. Residues: CASSAWTGRGTEAFF.

The chain recombines TRBV4-2 with TRBJ2-5; 8 nucleotides align to TRBD2. CDR3 length: 14 residues. Unmatched junction bases numbered 5, after V lost 4 bases and J lost 4 bases. Germline CDR1 LGHNA, CDR2 YNFKEQ. The CDR3 DNA is TGTGCCAGCAGCCCGAGGAGCGGGGGAGAGACCCAGTACTTC. Translating it yields CASSPRSGGETQYF.

This chain uses TRBV28 with TRBJ1-4; D is perhaps TRBD1 (5 bases). This CDR3 region has 17 residues. Trimming stripped 5 bases from V and 7 bases from J, with 23 bases between. Germline assignment: CDR1 MDHEN and CDR2 SYDVKM. The CDR3 nucleotides read TGTGCCAGCAGTGGAGCGAGTGTAAGGGGCGGTGGTGAAAAACTGTTTTTT. This sequence encodes CASSGASVRGGGEKLFF.

The chain links TRBV19 to TRBJ1-1, with D maybe TRBD1 (5 bases). V dropped 8 bases and J dropped 1 base, with 8 bases sitting between them. Germline V CDR1 and CDR2: LNHDA, SQIVND (reference sequence). The CDR3 has 12 amino acids. The CDR3 loop reads CASRDRNTEAFF. DNA of the CDR3: TGTGCCAGTCGCGACAGGAACACTGAAGCTTTCTTT.

The J gene is TRBJ1-3, the V gene TRBV7-8, with 10 bases identical to TRBD1. Trimming removed 3 bases from V and 0 bases from J; junction bases left unmatched: 2. This CDR3 has 16 amino acids. Germline CDR1 reads SGHVS; CDR2 reads FQNEAQ. CDR3 DNA sequence: TGTGCCAGCAGCTTGGGACAGGGGTACTCTGGAAACACCATATATTTT. Its translation is CASSLGQGYSGNTIYF. The complete variable domain, with remaining parts taken from reference TRBV7-8 and TRBJ1-3, reads GAGVSQSPRYKVAKRGQDVALRCDPISGHVSLFWYQQALGQGPEFLTYFQNEAQLDKSGLPSDRFFAERPEGSVSTLKIQRTQQEDSAVYLCASSLGQGYSGNTIYFGEGSWLTVV.

This clone has a single count. The rearrangement uses TRBV18 and TRBJ2-7, with D possibly being TRBD2 (6 bases). The CDR3 totals 13 residues. Trimming shortened V by 6 bases and J by 3 bases, and 12 bases separated the two germline ends. CDR1 and CDR2 from the germline V gene are KGHSH and LQKENI. This CDR3 is CASSPLGGYEQYF. The CDR3 bases are TGTGCCAGCTCCCCCCTGGGGGGCTACGAGCAGTACTTC.

This sequence joins TRBV28 and TRBJ2-7; 10 bases are a match to TRBD1. Trimming removed 5 bases from V and 2 bases from J; junction bases left unmatched: 6. The CDR3 length is 15 residues. CDR1 and CDR2 (germline): MDHEN, SYDVKM. CDR3 nucleotide sequence: TGTGCCAGCAGTGTAGGACAGGGGGTTCCCTACGAGCAGTACTTC. This translates into CASSVGQGVPYEQYF.

This chain links TRBV30 with TRBJ1-2; D remains ambiguous. Trimming pared 4 bases from V and 8 bases from J, leaving 23 bases between. CDR1 GTSNPN and CDR2 SVGIG come from the germline V gene (reference sequence). The CDR3 extends over 15 amino acids. Here the CDR3 reads CAWTLRGSLLGGYTF. Here the CDR3 DNA reads TGTGCCTGGACCCTCCGGGGATCTCTACTCGGGGGCTACACCTTC.

This chain uses TRBV4-1 with TRBJ1-4, with TRBD1 as a possible D gene (5 bases). This CDR3 is built from 13 residues. Deletions cut 4 bases from V and 7 bases from J, with 10 bases between. Germline V lookup: CDR1 MGHRA, CDR2 YSYEKL. For the CDR3, the DNA is TGCGCCAGCAGCCTGGCGGGGGGTGAAAAACTGTTTTTT. Translation gives CASSLAGGEKLFF.

The chain links TRBV25-1 to TRBJ2-5, with D perhaps TRBD1 (6 bases). Germline V gene data show CDR1 as MGHDK and CDR2 as SYGVNS. Trimming left V 3 bases short and J 5 bases short, with 19 bases between. The CDR3 contains 16 residues. This CDR3 reads CASSDDSGASGETQYF. As DNA, the CDR3 is TGTGCCAGCAGTGATGATTCAGGGGCCTCCGGGGAGACCCAGTACTTC.

The J gene is TRBJ2-2, the V gene TRBV18; D is perhaps TRBD1 (6 bases). This CDR3 region has 15 residues. V shed 6 bases and J shed 1 base, with 12 bases lying between them. CDR1 KGHSH and CDR2 LQKENI come from the germline V gene. DNA of the CDR3: TGTGCCAGCTCCGCCGAGGGGGTGAACACCGGGGAGCTGTTTTTT. This translates into CASSAEGVNTGELFF.

Details on this clone: At one end the junction does not follow the germline gene, possibly because of a read error. The V gene is TRBV7-2, the J gene TRBJ2-3; D not resolved. Germline V gene lookup returns CDR1 SGHTA and CDR2 FQGNSA. CDR3 length equals 14 residues. This CDR3 is CASRLDAVVDTQYF. CDR3 DNA sequence: TGTGCCAGCAGGTTAGACGCCGTAGTAGATACGCAGTATTTT.